This record concerns one T cell receptor (beta chain) sequence. There is no known antigen for this receptor. The sample holds no much larger clone one base away, and base qualities are not on file. TCRbeta CDR3 regions were amplified by the immunoSEQ bias-controlled multiplex PCR and were subjected to high-throughput sequencing. The paper's processing steps were these. CDR3 sequences were collapsed and filtered with the immunoSEQ vendor pipeline, and the abundance and frequency of each unique TCRbeta CDR3 were thereby quantified. Using a 90% global sequence identity threshold, CD-HIT clustered dominant CDR3 amino acid sequences together with SARS-CoV-2-specific ImmuneCODE TCRbeta sequences. Clones at frequencies from 0.1 to 1 were categorized as hyperexpanded, and clones at frequencies from 0.01 to 0.1 were categorized as large. CDR3 amino acid sequences and V and J gene assignments of dominant clones were confirmed with MiXCR. The R stringdist package was used to calculate Levenshtein distances between the patient clonotypes and the ImmuneCODE hits. Not all clones reach the TCRdb copy of this immuneACCESS table, which keeps in-frame sequences only. Checked studies attribute under half of the gap to unresolved V genes and leave the rest unexplained. V and J calls and clone size are those listed in that table; D and trimming were worked out from the DNA. For this sample there are roughly 10,000 clones; 83% appear just once. The ten largest clones add up to 29% of the sample.

This sample was included in a study of T cell repertoires in MIS-A myocarditis (dated by TCRdb to the early 2020s). The QIAamp DNA FFPE kit was used to extract genomic DNA from formalin-fixed paraffin-embedded autopsy tissue. Reading the germline V gene gives CDR1 ENHRY and CDR2 SYGVKD. For this chain, trimming is 2 bases at the V end and 4 bases at the J end, and the number of junction bases without a gene match is 9. Taken from cysteine to phenylalanine, the CDR3 has 17 residues. The CDR3 DNA has 51 bases and is translated from base 1. Rearrangement joined TRBV10-3 to TRBJ1-2; the junction holds 11 bases that match TRBD1. The receptor comes from a young man with fulminant myocarditis from multisystem inflammatory syndrome in adults (MIS-A) after COVID-19. Material for sequencing was right ventricle heart tissue obtained at autopsy. The sample's cell subset or site label, decoded: cardiac tissue sample (left or right ventricle, interventricular septum, or pericardium). The CDR3 amino acid sequence is: CAISEVRTGGSSYGYTF. The nucleotide sequence reads TGTGCCATCAGTGAGGTGCGGACAGGGGGCTCTAGCTATGGCTACACCTTC.